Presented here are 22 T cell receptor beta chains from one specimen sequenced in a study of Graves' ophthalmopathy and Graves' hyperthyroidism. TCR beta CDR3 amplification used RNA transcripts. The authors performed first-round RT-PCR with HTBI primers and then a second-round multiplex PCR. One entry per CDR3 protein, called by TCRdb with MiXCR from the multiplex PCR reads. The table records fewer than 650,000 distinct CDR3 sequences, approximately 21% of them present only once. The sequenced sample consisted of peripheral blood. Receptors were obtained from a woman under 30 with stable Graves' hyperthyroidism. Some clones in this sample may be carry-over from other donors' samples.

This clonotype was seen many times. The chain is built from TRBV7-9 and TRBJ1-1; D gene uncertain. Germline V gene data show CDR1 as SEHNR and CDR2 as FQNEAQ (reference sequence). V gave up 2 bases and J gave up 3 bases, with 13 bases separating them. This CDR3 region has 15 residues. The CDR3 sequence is CASSLLRTQDTEAFF. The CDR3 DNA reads TGTGCCAGCAGCTTATTGAGGACCCAGGACACTGAAGCTTTCTTT.

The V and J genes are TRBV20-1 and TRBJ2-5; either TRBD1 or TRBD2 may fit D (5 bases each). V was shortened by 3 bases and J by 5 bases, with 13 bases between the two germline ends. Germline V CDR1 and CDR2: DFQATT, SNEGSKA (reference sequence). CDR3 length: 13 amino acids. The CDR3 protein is CSARAPGRETQYF. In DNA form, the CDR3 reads TGCAGTGCTAGGGCTCCGGGGCGGGAGACCCAGTACTTC.

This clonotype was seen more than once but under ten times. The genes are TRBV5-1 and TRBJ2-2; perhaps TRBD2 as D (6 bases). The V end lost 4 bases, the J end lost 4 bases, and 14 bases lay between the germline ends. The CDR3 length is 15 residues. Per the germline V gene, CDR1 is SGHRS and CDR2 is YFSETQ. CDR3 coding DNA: TGCGCCAGCAGCCCGAGGACGGAGGGCACCGGGGAGCTGTTTTTT. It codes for CASSPRTEGTGELFF.

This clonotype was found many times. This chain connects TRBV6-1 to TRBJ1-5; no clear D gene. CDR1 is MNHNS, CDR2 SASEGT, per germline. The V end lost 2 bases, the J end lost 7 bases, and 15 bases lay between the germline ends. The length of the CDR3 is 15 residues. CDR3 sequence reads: CASSEKSGLRQPQHF. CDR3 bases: TGTGCCAGCAGTGAAAAGAGTGGGCTCAGGCAGCCCCAGCATTTT.

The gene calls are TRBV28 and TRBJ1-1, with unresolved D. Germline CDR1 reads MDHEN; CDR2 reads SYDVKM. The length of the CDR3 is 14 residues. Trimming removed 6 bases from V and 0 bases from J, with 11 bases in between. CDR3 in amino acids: CASRPGGMNTEAFF. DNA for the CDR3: TGTGCCAGCAGACCCGGAGGCATGAACACTGAAGCTTTCTTT.

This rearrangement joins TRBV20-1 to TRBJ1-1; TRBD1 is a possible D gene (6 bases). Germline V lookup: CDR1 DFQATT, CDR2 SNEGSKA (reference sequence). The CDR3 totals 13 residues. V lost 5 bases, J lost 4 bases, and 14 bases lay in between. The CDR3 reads CSAGYRASTEAFF. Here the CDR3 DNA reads TGCAGTGCTGGATACAGGGCGAGCACTGAAGCTTTCTTT.

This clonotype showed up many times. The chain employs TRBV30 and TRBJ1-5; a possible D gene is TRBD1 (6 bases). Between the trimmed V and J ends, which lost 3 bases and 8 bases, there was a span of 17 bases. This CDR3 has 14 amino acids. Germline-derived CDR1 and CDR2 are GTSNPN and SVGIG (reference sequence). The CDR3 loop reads CAWSQGGGKEPQHF. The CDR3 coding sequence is TGTGCCTGGAGCCAAGGGGGGGGGAAAGAGCCCCAGCATTTT.

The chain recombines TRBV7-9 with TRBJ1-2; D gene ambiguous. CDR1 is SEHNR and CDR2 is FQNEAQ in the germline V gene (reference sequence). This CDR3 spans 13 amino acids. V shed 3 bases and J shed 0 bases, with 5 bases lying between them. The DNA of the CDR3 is TGTGCCAGCAGCTTCCCAGCTAACTATGGCTACACCTTC. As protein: CASSFPANYGYTF. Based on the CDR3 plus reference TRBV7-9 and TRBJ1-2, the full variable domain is DTGVSQNPRHKITKRGQNVTFRCDPISEHNRLYWYRQTLGQGPEFLTYFQNEAQLEKSRLLSDRFSAERPKGSFSTLEIQRTEQGDSAMYLCASSFPANYGYTFGSGTRLTVV.

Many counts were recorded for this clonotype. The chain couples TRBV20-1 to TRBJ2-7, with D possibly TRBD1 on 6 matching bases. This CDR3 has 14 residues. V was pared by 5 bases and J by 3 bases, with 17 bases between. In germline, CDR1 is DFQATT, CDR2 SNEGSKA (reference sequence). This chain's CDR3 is CSAPKTGSNYEQYF. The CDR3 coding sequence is TGCAGTGCTCCGAAAACAGGGAGTAACTACGAGCAGTACTTC.

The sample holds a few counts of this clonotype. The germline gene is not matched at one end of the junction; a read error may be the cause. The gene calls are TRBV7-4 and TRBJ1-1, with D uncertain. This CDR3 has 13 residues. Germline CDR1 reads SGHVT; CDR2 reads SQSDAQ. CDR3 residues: CASSLPPNTEACF. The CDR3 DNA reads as TGTGCCAGCAGCTTACCGCCGAACACTGAAGCTTGCTTT.

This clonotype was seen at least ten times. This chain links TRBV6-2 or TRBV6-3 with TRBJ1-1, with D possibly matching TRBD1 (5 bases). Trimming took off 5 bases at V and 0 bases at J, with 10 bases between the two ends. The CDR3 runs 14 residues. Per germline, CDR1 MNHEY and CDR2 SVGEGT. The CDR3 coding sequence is TGTGCCAGCAGTAAGGGACCCATGAACACTGAAGCTTTCTTT. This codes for CASSKGPMNTEAFF.

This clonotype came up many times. The CDR3 DNA reads TGTGCCAGCAGTCCGGGGGGCGGAGGCTATGGCTACACCTTC. Residues: CASSPGGGGYGYTF. The chain is built from TRBV6-1 and TRBJ1-2, with D possibly TRBD1 on 6 matching bases. The V end was cut by 5 bases, the J end by 4 bases, with 14 bases between. The germline V gene encodes CDR1 MNHNS and CDR2 SASEGT. This CDR3 comprises 14 residues.

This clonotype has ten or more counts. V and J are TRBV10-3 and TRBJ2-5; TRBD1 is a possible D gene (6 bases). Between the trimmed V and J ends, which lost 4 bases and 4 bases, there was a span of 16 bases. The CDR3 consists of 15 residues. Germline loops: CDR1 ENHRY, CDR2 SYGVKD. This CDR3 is CAISGPQGMGETQYF. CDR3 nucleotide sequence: TGTGCCATCAGTGGGCCACAGGGTATGGGAGAGACCCAGTACTTC.

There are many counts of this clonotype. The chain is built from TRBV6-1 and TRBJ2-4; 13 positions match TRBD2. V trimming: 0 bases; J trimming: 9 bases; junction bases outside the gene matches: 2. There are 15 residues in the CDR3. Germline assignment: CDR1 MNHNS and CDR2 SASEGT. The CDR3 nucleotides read TGTGCCAGCAGTGAAGCAGGGACTAGCGGGACCATTCAGTACTTC. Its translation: CASSEAGTSGTIQYF.

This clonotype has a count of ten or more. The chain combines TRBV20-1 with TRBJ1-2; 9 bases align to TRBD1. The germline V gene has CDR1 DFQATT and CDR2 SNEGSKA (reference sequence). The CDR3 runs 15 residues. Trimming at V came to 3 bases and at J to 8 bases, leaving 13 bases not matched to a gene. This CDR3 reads CSARDPPGTGLGYTF. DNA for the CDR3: TGCAGTGCTAGGGACCCCCCCGGGACAGGGTTAGGCTACACCTTC.

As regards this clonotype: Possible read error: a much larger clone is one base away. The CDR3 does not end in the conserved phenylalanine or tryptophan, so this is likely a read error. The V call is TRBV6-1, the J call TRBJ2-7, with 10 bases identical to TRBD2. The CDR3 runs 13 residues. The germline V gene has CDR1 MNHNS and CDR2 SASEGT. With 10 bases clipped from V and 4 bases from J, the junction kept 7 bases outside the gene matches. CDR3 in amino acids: CATSLAGFYEQYL. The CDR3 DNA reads TGTGCCACCTCACTAGCGGGGTTTTACGAGCAGTACTTG.

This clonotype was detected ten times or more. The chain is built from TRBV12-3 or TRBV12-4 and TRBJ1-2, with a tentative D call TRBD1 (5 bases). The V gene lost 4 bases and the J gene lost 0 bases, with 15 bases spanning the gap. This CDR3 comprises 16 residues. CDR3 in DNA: TGTGCCAGCAGTTCTCGAGGCCTAGGGGCTAACTATGGCTACACCTTC. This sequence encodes CASSSRGLGANYGYTF.

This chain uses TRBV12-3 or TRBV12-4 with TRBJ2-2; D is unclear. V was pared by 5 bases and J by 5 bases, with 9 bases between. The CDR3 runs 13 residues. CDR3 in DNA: TGTGCCAGCAGTCCGAAAAGGACCGGGGAGCTGTTTTTT. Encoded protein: CASSPKRTGELFF.

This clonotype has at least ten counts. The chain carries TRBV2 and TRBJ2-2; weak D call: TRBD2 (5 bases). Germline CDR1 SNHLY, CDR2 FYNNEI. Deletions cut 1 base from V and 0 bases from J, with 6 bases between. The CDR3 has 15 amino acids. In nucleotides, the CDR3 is TGTGCCAGCAGTGAAGAACTAGCGAACACCGGGGAGCTGTTTTTT. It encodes CASSEELANTGELFF. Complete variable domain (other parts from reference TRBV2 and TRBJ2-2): EPEVTQTPSHQVTQMGQEVILRCVPISNHLYFYWYRQILGQKVEFLVSFYNNEISEKSEIFDDQFSVERPDGSNFTLKIRSTKLEDSAMYFCASSEELANTGELFFGEGSRLTVL.

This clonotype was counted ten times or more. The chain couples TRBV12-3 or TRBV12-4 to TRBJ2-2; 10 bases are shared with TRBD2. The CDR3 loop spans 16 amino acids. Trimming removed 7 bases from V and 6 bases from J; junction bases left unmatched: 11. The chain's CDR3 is CASTASGRGGAGELFF. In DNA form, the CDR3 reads TGTGCCAGCACTGCTAGCGGGAGAGGGGGAGCCGGGGAGCTGTTTTTT.

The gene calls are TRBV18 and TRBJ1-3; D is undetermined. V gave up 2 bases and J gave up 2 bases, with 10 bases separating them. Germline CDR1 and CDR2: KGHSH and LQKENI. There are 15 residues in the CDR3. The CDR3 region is CASSPAGNTGNTIYF. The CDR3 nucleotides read TGTGCCAGCTCACCAGCAGGAAACACTGGAAACACCATATATTTT.

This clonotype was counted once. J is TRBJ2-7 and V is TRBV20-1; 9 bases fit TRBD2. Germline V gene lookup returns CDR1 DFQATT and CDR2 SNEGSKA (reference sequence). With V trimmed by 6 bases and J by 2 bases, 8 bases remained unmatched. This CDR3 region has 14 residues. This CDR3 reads CSALLAGPAYEQYF. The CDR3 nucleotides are TGCAGTGCCCTACTAGCGGGCCCTGCCTACGAGCAGTACTTC.